These 16 T cell receptor beta chains were sequenced from one sample in a study of beta chain features in type 1 diabetes. Expressed TCRB transcripts were sequenced after all isolated RNA was converted to cDNA. The repertoire was sequenced with immunoSEQ multiplex PCR; TCRdb's copy has only in-frame clones and lacks some. The sample shows more than 130,000 clones, around 7% of them seen only once. Sequencing was performed on central memory CD4+ T cells from blood. The receptors were sampled from a woman under 40 in good health.

J is TRBJ1-1 and V is TRBV19; no clear D. With 6 bases removed from V and 4 bases from J, the gap between germline ends came to 18 bases. The CDR3 loop spans 15 amino acids. CDR1 is LNHDA and CDR2 is SQIVND in the germline V gene (reference sequence). CDR3 protein: CASRGWESFGTEAFF. For the CDR3, the DNA is TGTGCCAGTAGGGGATGGGAGTCTTTCGGCACTGAAGCTTTCTTT.

This clone showed up just a few times. The rearrangement joins TRBV28 to TRBJ2-7; 12 nucleotides align to TRBD1. This CDR3 region has 16 residues. V dropped 8 bases and J dropped 5; count of bases not matched to a gene: 13. Looked up from germline, CDR1 is MDHEN and CDR2 is SYDVKM. The CDR3 sequence: CASFSTGTGGPHEQYF. In DNA, the CDR3 is TGTGCCAGCTTCTCTACCGGGACAGGGGGCCCTCACGAGCAGTACTTC.

This clone was counted at least ten times. The V gene is TRBV28, the J gene TRBJ2-1; 8 bases fit TRBD2. Germline V gives CDR1 MDHEN, CDR2 SYDVKM. V dropped 6 bases and J dropped 3; count of bases not matched to a gene: 10. This CDR3 spans 16 amino acids. The CDR3 sequence: CASRPYGTSGYNEQFF. The CDR3 coding sequence is TGTGCCAGCAGACCCTACGGTACTAGCGGCTACAATGAGCAGTTCTTC.

This clone appeared a few times. V gene TRBV7-3 combines with J gene TRBJ2-4; a possible D gene is TRBD2 (6 bases). Trimming took 1 base from V and 0 from J, leaving 16 bases between them. The CDR3 runs to 18 residues. The germline V gene encodes CDR1 SGHTA and CDR2 FQGTGA. CDR3 sequence: CASSLRSGGVLAKNIQYF. CDR3 nucleotide sequence: TGTGCCAGCAGCTTAAGAAGCGGAGGGGTGCTAGCCAAAAACATTCAGTACTTC.

The rearrangement uses TRBV5-1 and TRBJ2-1, with 12 nucleotides matching TRBD2. The CDR3 sequence is 17 residues long. The germline gives CDR1 SGHRS, CDR2 YFSETQ. Unmatched junction bases numbered 9, after V lost 4 bases and J lost 4 bases. The CDR3 loop reads CASSAVSTSGSYNEQFF. The CDR3 coding sequence is TGCGCCAGCAGCGCAGTTTCGACTAGCGGGAGTTACAATGAGCAGTTCTTC.

This chain connects TRBV12-5 to TRBJ2-7; D is possibly TRBD1 (6 bases). The V gene's germline CDR1 is LGHNT and CDR2 FRNRAP. V lost 2 bases to trimming and J lost 4 bases, with 12 bases between them. The CDR3 extends over 14 amino acids. CDR3 protein: CASGLYPGEYEQYF. In nucleotides, the CDR3 is TGTGCTAGTGGTTTGTATCCAGGGGAGTACGAGCAGTACTTC.

As regards this clone: Distinct nucleotide sequences in the sample also encode this CDR3. This chain joins TRBV6-5 and TRBJ2-3; tentatively, D is TRBD2 (6 bases). The CDR3 has 15 amino acids. Germline assignment: CDR1 MNHEY and CDR2 SVGAGI. V lost 5 bases and J 2 bases, leaving 14 bases between the germline ends. As DNA, the CDR3 is TGTGCCAGCAGTCGCCTGGGGGGAGACACAGATACGCAGTATTTT. Encoded protein: CASSRLGGDTDTQYF.

Only a few counts were recorded for this clone. The genes are TRBV4-3 and TRBJ2-3; 8 nucleotides line up with TRBD1. The CDR3 runs to 16 residues. Germline V lookup: CDR1 LGHNA, CDR2 YSLEER. With 4 bases clipped from V and 0 bases from J, the junction kept 6 bases outside the gene matches. CDR3 region: CASSRYGTGSTDTQYF. DNA for the CDR3: TGCGCCAGCAGCCGTTATGGGACAGGTAGCACAGATACGCAGTATTTT.

V gene TRBV19 combines with J gene TRBJ2-5; D uncertain. V was pared by 6 bases and J by 1 base, with 9 bases between. Germline-derived CDR1 and CDR2 are LNHDA and SQIVND (reference sequence). The CDR3 totals 13 residues. CDR3 protein: CASSTQFQETQYF. The CDR3 coding sequence is TGTGCCAGTAGCACACAATTCCAAGAGACCCAGTACTTC.

Note on this clone: Germline is not matched at one junction end, which may reflect a read error. This sequence joins TRBV5-1 and TRBJ2-7; 11 bases are a match to TRBD1. The germline V gene encodes CDR1 SGHRS and CDR2 YFSETQ. The CDR3 length is 14 residues. The DNA for the CDR3 is TGCGCCAGCAGATTGGGACAGGGGGGCTACGAGCAGTACTTC. It encodes CASRLGQGGYEQYF.

The chain has TRBV4-1 and TRBJ2-3; 14 nucleotides agree with TRBD2. CDR3 length: 18 amino acids. Germline lookup yields CDR1 MGHRA and CDR2 YSYEKL. With 0 bases clipped from V and 6 bases from J, the junction kept 8 bases outside the gene matches. The chain's CDR3 is CASSQDQGLAGVMDTQYF. CDR3 nucleotide sequence: TGCGCCAGCAGCCAAGATCAGGGACTAGCGGGAGTCATGGATACGCAGTATTTT.

The V call is TRBV11-2, the J call TRBJ2-1; TRBD2 aligns across 10 bases. The germline V gene has CDR1 SGHAT and CDR2 FQNNGV. This CDR3 is built from 14 residues. Trimming took 5 bases from V and 9 from J; bases not matched to a gene: 7. In DNA form, the CDR3 reads TGTGCCAGCAGCCTCCTAGCGGGAGCGACTGAGCAGTTCTTC. It codes for CASSLLAGATEQFF.

This clone was counted ten times or more. The chain employs TRBV7-9 and TRBJ2-5; 8 bases match TRBD2. CDR1 is SEHNR, CDR2 FQNEAQ, per germline (reference sequence). The CDR3 contains 15 residues. V dropped 5 bases and J dropped 4; count of bases not matched to a gene: 9. Here the CDR3 reads CASSPKVREGETQYF. CDR3 nucleotide sequence: TGTGCCAGCAGCCCGAAGGTCCGGGAGGGAGAGACCCAGTACTTC.

The V and J genes are TRBV5-1 and TRBJ2-5, with 14 positions matching TRBD2. The CDR3 totals 16 residues. The germline V gene encodes CDR1 SGHRS and CDR2 YFSETQ. V shed 3 bases, J shed 3 bases, and the junction held 4 bases outside the gene matches. The CDR3 is CASSWGLAGVKETQYF. The CDR3 coding sequence is TGCGCCAGCAGCTGGGGACTAGCGGGAGTTAAAGAGACCCAGTACTTC. The complete variable domain, with remaining parts taken from reference TRBV5-1 and TRBJ2-5, reads KAGVTQTPRYLIKTRGQQVTLSCSPISGHRSVSWYQQTPGQGLQFLFEYFSETQRNKGNFPGRFSGRQFSNSRSEMNVSTLELGDSALYLCASSWGLAGVKETQYFGPGTRLLVL.

This clone was observed many times. The V call is TRBV29-1, the J call TRBJ2-1; 11 bases agree with TRBD2. V lost 0 bases and J lost 6; bases outside the gene matches: 4. Germline values: CDR1 SQVTM, CDR2 ANQGSEA. The CDR3 contains 15 residues. Written as DNA, the CDR3 is TGCAGCGTTGAAGAACATACTAGCGGGAGCAATGAGCAGTTCTTC. This codes for CSVEEHTSGSNEQFF.

The chain carries TRBV11-2 and TRBJ2-3; a possible D gene is TRBD1 (6 bases). This CDR3 spans 16 amino acids. Germline V gives CDR1 SGHAT, CDR2 FQNNGV. The ends were cut back, 1 base at V and 4 bases at J, with 15 bases in the middle. CDR3 amino acids: CASSLAGRGRADTQYF. CDR3 in DNA: TGTGCCAGCAGCTTAGCGGGCAGGGGTAGGGCAGATACGCAGTATTTT.